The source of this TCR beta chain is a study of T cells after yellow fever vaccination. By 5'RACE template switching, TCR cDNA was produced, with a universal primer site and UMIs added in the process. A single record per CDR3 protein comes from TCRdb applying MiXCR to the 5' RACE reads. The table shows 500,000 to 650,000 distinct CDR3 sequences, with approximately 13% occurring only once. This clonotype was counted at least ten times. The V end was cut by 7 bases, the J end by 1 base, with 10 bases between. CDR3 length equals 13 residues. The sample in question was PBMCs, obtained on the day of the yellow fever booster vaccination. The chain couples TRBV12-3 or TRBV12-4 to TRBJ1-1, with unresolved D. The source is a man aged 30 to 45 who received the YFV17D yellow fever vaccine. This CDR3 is CASNRWENTEAFF. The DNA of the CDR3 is TGTGCCAGCAACCGATGGGAGAACACTGAAGCTTTCTTT.